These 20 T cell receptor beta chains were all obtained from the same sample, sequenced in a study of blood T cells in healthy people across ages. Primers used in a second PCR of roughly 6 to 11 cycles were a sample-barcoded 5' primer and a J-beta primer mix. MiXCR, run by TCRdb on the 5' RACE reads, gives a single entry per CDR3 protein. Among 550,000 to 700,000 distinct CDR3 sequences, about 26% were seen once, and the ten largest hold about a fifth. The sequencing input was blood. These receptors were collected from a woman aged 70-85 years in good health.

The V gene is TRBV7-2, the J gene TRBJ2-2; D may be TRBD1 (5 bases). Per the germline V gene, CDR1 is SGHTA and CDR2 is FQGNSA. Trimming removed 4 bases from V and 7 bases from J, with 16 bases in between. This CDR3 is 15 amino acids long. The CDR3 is CASSSDLGAVGELFF. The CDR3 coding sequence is TGTGCCAGCAGCTCAGACCTTGGGGCGGTCGGGGAGCTGTTTTTT.

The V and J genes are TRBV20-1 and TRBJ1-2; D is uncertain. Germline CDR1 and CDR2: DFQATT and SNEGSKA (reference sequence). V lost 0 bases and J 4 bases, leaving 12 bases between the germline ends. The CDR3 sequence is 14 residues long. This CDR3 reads CSARDRTALYGYTF. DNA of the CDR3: TGCAGTGCTAGAGATCGGACGGCGCTCTATGGCTACACCTTC.

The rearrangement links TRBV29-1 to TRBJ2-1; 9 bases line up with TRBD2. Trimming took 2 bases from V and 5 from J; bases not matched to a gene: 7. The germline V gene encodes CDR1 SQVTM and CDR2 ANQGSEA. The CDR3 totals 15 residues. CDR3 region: CSVESHPSGDNEQFF. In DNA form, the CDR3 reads TGCAGCGTTGAATCTCATCCTAGCGGGGACAATGAGCAGTTCTTC.

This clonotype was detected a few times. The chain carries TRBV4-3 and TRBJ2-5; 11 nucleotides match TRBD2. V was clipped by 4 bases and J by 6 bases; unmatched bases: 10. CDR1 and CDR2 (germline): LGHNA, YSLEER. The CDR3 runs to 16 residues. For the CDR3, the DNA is TGCGCCAGCAGCCCCGACTTAACTAGCGGGGGAAAGACCCAGTACTTC. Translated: CASSPDLTSGGKTQYF.

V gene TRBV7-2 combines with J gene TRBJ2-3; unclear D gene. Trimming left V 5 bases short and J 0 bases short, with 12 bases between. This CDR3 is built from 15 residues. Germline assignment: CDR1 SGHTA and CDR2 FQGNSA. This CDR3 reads CASSARLTSTDTQYF. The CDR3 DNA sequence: TGTGCCAGCAGCGCCCGTTTGACTAGCACAGATACGCAGTATTTT.

The CDR3 nucleotides are TGTGCCAGCAGCCAAGACTTATCCAGCGGTCAGCCCCAGCATTTT. Its protein is CASSQDLSSGQPQHF. The gene calls are TRBV4-2 and TRBJ1-5; D is unresolved. V gave up 0 bases and J gave up 6 bases, with 12 bases separating them. Germline CDR1 reads LGHNA; CDR2 reads YNFKEQ. This CDR3 spans 15 amino acids.

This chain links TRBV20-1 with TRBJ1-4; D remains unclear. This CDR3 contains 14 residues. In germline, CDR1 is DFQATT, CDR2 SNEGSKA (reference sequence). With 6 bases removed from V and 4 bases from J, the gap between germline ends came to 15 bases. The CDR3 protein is CSASPGSYNEKLFF. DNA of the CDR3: TGCAGTGCGAGTCCCGGGTCTTATAATGAAAAACTGTTTTTT.

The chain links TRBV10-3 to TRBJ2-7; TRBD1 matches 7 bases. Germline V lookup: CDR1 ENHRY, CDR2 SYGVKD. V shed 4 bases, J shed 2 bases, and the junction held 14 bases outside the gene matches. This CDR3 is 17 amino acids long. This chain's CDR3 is CAISGSRDRGVTYEQYV. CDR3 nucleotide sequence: TGTGCCATCAGTGGCTCTAGGGACAGAGGAGTCACCTACGAGCAGTACGTC.

CDR3 bases: TGTGCCAGCGGTCGGCTGGACGCTGGGGCCAACGTCCTGACTTTC. This sequence encodes CASGRLDAGANVLTF. This chain connects TRBV27 to TRBJ2-6; the D is unclear. The ends were cut back, 8 bases at V and 2 bases at J, with 13 bases in the middle. Per the germline V gene, CDR1 is MNHEY and CDR2 is SMNVEV (reference sequence). The CDR3 length is 15 residues.

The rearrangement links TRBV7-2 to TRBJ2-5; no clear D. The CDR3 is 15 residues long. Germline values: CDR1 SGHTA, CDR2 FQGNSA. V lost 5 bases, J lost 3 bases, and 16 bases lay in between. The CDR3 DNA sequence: TGTGCCAGCAGCCCACGAGGACCGAGAAAAGAGACCCAGTACTTC. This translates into CASSPRGPRKETQYF.

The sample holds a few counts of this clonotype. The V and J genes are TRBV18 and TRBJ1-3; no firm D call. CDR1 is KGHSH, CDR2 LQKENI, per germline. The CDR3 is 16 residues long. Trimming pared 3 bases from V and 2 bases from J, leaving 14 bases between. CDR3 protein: CASSPTQRLTGNTIYF. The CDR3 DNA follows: TGTGCCAGCTCACCGACCCAGAGACTCACTGGAAACACCATATATTTT.

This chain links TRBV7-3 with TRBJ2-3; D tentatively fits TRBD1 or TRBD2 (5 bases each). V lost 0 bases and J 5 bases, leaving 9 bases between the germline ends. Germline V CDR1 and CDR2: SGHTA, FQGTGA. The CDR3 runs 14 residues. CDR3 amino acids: CASSLTGDGDTQYF. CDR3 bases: TGTGCCAGCAGCTTAACTGGGGACGGAGATACGCAGTATTTT.

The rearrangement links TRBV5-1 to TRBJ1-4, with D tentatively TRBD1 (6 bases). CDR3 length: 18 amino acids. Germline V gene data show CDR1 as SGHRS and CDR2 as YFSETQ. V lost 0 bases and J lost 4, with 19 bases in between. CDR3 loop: CASSLAGQGPPGNEKLFF. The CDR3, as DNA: TGCGCCAGCAGCTTGGCCGGCCAGGGGCCCCCCGGTAATGAAAAACTGTTTTTT.

The DNA for the CDR3 is TGTGCCAGCAGTTTAGGGATTTCCCAGCCCCAGCATTTT. Residues: CASSLGISQPQHF. The chain combines TRBV27 with TRBJ1-5; D call uncertain. Germline-derived CDR1 and CDR2 are MNHEY and SMNVEV (reference sequence). The CDR3 has 13 residues. V lost 2 bases and J 7 bases, leaving 9 bases between the germline ends.

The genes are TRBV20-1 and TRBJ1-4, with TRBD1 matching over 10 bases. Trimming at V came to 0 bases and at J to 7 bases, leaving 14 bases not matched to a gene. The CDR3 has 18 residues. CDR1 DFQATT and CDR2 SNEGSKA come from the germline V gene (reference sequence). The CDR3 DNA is TGCAGTGCTAGAGATGGCAAGTTTGGGGACAGGGGACGTGAAAAACTGTTTTTT. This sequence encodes CSARDGKFGDRGREKLFF.

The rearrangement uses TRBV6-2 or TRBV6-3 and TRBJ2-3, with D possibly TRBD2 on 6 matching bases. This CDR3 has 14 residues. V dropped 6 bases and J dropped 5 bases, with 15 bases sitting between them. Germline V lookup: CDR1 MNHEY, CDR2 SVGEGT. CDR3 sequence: CASSGTPARDTQYF. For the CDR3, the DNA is TGTGCCAGCAGCGGGACTCCCGCGCGAGATACGCAGTATTTT.

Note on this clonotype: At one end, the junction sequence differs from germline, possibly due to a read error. The CDR3 sequence: CASSRTGAETGDLFF. The CDR3 coding sequence is TGCGCCAGCAGTCGGACAGGGGCCGAAACCGGGGACCTGTTTTTT. The rearrangement uses TRBV5-1 and TRBJ2-2; 9 bases are shared with TRBD1. This CDR3 comprises 15 residues. Germline V CDR1 and CDR2: SGHRS, YFSETQ.

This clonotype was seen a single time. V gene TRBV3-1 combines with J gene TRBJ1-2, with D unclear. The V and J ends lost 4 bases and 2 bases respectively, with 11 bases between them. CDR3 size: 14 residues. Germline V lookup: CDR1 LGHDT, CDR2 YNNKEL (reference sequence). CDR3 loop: CASSPQADNYGYTF. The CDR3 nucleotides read TGTGCCAGCAGCCCCCAGGCCGACAACTATGGCTACACCTTC. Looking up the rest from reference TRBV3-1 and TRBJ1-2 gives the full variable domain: DTAVSQTPKYLVTQMGNDKSIKCEQNLGHDTMYWYKQDSKKFLKIMFSYNNKELIINETVPNRFSPKSPDKAHLNLHINSLELGDSAVYFCASSPQADNYGYTFGSGTRLTVV.

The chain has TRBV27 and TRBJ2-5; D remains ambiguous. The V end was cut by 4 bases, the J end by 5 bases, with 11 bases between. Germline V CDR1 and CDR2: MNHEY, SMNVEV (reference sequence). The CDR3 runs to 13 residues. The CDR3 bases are TGTGCCAGCAGTTCCTATTCCGGGGAGACCCAGTACTTC. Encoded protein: CASSSYSGETQYF.

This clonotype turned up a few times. CDR3 nucleotide sequence: TGTGCCAGCAGCCCCCAGGGACTAGCTGTAGATACGCAGTATTTT. Amino acids: CASSPQGLAVDTQYF. This chain joins TRBV7-2 and TRBJ2-3; the match to TRBD2 covers 9 bases. CDR1 and CDR2 from the germline V gene are SGHTA and FQGNSA. The CDR3 totals 15 residues. Losses at the gene ends were 5 bases for V and 5 bases for J; bases not matched to a gene: 8. Full variable domain (missing parts from reference TRBV7-2 and TRBJ2-3): GAGVSQSPSNKVTEKGKDVELRCDPISGHTALYWYRQSLGQGLEFLIYFQGNSAPDKSGLPSDRFSAERTGGSVSTLTIQRTQQEDSAVYLCASSPQGLAVDTQYFGPGTRLTVL.